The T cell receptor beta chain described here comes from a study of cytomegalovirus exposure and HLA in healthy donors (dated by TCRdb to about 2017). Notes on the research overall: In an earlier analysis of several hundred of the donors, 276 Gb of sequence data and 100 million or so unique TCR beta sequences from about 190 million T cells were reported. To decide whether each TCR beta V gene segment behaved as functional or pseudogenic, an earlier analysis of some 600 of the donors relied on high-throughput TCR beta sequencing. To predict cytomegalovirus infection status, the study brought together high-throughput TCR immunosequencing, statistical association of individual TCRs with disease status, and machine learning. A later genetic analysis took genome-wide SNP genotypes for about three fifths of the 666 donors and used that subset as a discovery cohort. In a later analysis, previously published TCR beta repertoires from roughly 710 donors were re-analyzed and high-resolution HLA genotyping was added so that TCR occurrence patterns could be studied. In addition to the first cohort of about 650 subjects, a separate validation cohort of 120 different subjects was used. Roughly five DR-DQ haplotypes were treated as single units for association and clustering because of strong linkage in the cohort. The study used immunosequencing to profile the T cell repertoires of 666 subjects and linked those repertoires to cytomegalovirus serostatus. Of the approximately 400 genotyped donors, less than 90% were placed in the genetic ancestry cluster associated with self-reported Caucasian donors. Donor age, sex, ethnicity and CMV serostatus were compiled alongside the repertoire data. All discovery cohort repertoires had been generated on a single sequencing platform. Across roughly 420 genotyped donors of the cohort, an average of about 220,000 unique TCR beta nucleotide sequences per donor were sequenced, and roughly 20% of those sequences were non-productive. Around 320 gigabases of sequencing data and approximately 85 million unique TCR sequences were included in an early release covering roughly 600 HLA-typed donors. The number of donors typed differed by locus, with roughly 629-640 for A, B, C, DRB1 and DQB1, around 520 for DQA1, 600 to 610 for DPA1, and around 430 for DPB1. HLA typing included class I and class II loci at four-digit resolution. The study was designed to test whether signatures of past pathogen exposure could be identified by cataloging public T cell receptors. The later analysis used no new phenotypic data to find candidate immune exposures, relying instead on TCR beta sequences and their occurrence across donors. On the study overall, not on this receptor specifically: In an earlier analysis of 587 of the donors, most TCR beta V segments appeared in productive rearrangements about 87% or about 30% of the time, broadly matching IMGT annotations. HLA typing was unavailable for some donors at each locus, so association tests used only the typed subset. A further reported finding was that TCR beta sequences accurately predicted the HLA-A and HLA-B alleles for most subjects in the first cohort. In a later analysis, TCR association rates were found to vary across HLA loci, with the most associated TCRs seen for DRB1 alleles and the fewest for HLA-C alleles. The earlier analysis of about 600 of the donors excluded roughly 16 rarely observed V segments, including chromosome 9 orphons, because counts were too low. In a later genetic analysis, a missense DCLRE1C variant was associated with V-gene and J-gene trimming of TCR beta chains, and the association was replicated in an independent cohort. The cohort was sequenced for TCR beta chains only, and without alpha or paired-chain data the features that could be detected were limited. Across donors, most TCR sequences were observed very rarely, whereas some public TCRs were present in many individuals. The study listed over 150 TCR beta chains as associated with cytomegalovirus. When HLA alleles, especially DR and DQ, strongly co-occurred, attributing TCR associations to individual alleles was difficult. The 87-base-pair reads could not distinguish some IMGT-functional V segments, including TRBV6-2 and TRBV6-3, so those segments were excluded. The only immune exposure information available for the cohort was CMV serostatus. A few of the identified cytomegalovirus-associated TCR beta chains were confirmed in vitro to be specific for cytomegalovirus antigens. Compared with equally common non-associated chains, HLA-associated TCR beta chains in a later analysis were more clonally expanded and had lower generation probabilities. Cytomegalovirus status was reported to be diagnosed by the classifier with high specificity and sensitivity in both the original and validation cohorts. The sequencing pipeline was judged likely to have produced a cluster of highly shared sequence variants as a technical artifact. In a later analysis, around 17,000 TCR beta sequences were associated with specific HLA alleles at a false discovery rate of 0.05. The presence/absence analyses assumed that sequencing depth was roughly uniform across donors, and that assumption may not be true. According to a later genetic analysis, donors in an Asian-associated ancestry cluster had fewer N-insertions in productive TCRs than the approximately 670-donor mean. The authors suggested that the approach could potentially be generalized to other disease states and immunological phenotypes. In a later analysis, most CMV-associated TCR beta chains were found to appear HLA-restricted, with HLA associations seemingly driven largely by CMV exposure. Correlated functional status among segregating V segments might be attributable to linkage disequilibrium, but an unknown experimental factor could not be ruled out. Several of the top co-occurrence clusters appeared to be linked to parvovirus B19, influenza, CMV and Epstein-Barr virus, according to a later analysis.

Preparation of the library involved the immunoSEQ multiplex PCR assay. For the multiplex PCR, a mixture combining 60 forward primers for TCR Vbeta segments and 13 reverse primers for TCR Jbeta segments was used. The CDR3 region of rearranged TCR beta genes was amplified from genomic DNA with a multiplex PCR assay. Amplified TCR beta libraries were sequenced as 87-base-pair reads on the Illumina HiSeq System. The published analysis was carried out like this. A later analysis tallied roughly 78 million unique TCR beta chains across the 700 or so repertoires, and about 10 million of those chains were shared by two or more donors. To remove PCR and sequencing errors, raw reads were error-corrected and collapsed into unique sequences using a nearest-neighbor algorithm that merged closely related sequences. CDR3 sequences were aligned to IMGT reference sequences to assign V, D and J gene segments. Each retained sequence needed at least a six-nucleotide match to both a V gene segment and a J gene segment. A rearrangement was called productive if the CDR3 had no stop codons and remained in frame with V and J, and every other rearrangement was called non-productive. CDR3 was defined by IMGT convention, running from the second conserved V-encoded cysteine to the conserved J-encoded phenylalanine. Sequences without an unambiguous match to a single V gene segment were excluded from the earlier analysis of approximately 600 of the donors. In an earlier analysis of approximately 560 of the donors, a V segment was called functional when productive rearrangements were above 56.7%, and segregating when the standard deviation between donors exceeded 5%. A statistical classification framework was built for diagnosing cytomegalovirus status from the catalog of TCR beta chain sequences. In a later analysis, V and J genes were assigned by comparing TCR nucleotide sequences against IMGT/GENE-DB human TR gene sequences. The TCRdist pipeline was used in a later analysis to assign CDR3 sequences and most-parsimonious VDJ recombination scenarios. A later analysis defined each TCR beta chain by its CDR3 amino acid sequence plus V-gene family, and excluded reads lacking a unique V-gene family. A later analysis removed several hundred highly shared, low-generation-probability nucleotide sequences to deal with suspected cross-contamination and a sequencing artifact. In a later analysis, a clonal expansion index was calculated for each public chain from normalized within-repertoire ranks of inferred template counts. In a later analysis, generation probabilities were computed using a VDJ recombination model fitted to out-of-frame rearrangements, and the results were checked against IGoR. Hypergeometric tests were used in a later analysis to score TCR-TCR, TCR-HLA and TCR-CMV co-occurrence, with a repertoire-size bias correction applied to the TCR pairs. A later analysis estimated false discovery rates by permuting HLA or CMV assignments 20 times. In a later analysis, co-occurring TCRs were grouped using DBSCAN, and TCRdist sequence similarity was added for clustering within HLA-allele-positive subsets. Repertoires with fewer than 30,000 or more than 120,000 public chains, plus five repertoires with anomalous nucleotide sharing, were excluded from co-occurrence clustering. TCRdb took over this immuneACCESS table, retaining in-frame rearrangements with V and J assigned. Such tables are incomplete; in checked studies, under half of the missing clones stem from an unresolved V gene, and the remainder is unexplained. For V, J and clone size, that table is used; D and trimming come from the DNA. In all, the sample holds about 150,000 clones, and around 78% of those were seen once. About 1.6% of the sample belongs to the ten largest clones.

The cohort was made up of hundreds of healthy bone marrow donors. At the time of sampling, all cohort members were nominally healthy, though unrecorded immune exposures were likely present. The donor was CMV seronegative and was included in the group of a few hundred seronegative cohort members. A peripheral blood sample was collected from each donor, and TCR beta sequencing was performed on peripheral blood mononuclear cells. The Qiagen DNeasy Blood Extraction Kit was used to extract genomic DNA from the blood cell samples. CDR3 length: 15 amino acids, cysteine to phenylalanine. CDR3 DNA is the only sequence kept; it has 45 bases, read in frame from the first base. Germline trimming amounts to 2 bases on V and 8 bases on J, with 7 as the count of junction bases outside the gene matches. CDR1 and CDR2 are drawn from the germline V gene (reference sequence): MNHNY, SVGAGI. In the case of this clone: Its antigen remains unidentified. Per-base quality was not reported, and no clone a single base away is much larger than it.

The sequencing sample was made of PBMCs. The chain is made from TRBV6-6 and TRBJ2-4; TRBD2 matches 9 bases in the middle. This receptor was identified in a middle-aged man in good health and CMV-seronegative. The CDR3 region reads CASSYPGGGADIQYF. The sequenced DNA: TGTGCCAGCAGTTACCCTGGCGGGGGGGCTGACATTCAGTACTTC.